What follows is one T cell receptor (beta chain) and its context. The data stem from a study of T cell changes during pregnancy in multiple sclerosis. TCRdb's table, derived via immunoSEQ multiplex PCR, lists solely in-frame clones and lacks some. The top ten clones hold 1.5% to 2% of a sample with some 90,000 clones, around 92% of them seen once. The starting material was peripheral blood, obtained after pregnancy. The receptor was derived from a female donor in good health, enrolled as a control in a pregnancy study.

The CDR3 DNA follows: TGTGCCAGCAGCTCCCCGGGGGGCCTTAATGAAAAACTGTTTTTT. Translating it yields CASSSPGGLNEKLFF. V and J are TRBV5-6 and TRBJ1-4; tentative D call: TRBD1 (6 bases). The CDR3 extends over 15 amino acids. The germline V gene has CDR1 SGHDT and CDR2 YYEEEE. V was shortened by 3 bases and J by 4 bases, with 13 bases between the two germline ends.